This entry lists 5 T cell receptor beta chains sequenced from one sample in a study of blood T cell repertoires in COVID-19 (dated by TCRdb to about 2020). Libraries were built with the immunoSEQ multiplex PCR assay. TCRdb's version of the immuneACCESS table is confined to in-frame rearrangements and falls short of the full clone set. An unresolved V gene accounts for under half of the shortfall where checked; the remainder is of unknown origin. The sample records about 210,000 clones, approximately 90% of which are singletons. Approximately 6.2% of the sample lies in the top ten. Sequenced input: peripheral blood. The receptors stem from a man in his 60s who had recovered from COVID-19.

This sequence joins TRBV10-3 and TRBJ1-2; 8 bases align to TRBD1. CDR3 size: 12 residues. Per the germline V gene, CDR1 is ENHRY and CDR2 is SYGVKD. With 6 bases clipped from V and 3 bases from J, the junction kept 0 bases outside the gene matches. The CDR3 DNA sequence: TGTGCCATCAGGGACAGGGACTATGGCTACACCTTC. Its translation: CAIRDRDYGYTF.

The V call is TRBV12-3 or TRBV12-4, the J call TRBJ1-1; TRBD1 matches 7 bases. The CDR3 runs 13 residues. Trimming took 2 bases from V and 4 from J; bases not matched to a gene: 1. DNA for the CDR3: TGTGCCAGCAGTTTAACAGGGGTCACTGAAGCTTTCTTT. Its protein is CASSLTGVTEAFF.

The gene calls are TRBV6-5 and TRBJ1-1; the D is unclear. Germline V lookup: CDR1 MNHEY, CDR2 SVGAGI. This CDR3 comprises 13 residues. Trimming left V 5 bases short and J 3 bases short, with 10 bases between. The CDR3: CASSQAGDTEAFF. DNA for the CDR3: TGTGCCAGCAGTCAGGCCGGGGACACTGAAGCTTTCTTT.

J is TRBJ1-2 and V is TRBV12-5; possibly TRBD1 for D (5 bases). Trimming shortened V by 3 bases and J by 5 bases, and 10 bases separated the two germline ends. The length of the CDR3 is 13 residues. Germline CDR1 LGHNT, CDR2 FRNRAP. The CDR3 loop reads CASGFDSEYGYTF. CDR3 in DNA: TGTGCTAGTGGTTTCGACAGCGAATATGGCTACACCTTC.

The V call is TRBV7-3, the J call TRBJ2-5, with 9 nucleotides matching TRBD1. CDR1 is SGHTA and CDR2 is FQGTGA in the germline V gene. The junction had 6 bases not matched to a gene; V was cut back by 5 bases and J by 5 bases. CDR3 length equals 14 residues. The CDR3 region has the DNA TGTGCCAGCAGCCTACAGGGGGCCGGGGAGACCCAGTACTTC. As protein: CASSLQGAGETQYF.